The T cell receptor beta chain under discussion was sequenced for a study of blood T cell repertoires in COVID-19. Study-level information: Sites in the United States, Italy and Spain provided acute and convalescent COVID-19 samples. The analysed material was cDNA or gDNA that came from T cells, B-cell-depleted T cells, or PBMCs.

As originally analysed: Reference gene primer amplification yielded estimated nucleated cell counts. Produced via immunoSEQ multiplex PCR; TCRdb's table is partial and in-frame only. Clonal size and the V and J genes are those of that table, whereas D and trimming came from the DNA. Of roughly 260,000 clones detected, approximately 90% appear once; the ten largest clones hold 2.1%. This clone has only a few counts. Sequences were obtained from peripheral blood. The source is a middle-aged woman who had recovered from COVID-19.

As DNA, the CDR3 is TGCGCCAGCAGCCCTTTCACAGGGGGAGGGCAGTTCTTC. This sequence encodes CASSPFTGGGQFF. V and J are TRBV5-1 and TRBJ2-1, with 8 nucleotides matching TRBD1. Unmatched junction bases numbered 9, after V lost 4 bases and J lost 12 bases. CDR3 size: 13 residues. Germline lookup yields CDR1 SGHRS and CDR2 YFSETQ.